This entry lists 8 T cell receptor beta chains sequenced from one sample in a study of T-cell reconstitution after alpha-beta-depleted transplantation in children. For TCRbeta, the library was prepared with unique molecular identifiers. TCRdb reprocessed the PCR reads with MiXCR, giving one entry per CDR3 protein. Of approximately 500,000 distinct CDR3 sequences listed, over 9.5% are singletons. This sample comprised PBMCs, obtained before TCRalphabeta/CD19-depleted stem cell transplant. Every receptor here comes from a child aged 2-15 years with inherited bone marrow failure, due to receive a stem cell transplant.

This clonotype was seen ten or more times. The chain joins TRBV18 to TRBJ1-1; D ambiguous. Per germline, CDR1 KGHSH and CDR2 LQKENI. The CDR3 runs 15 residues. Deletions cut 4 bases from V and 0 bases from J, with 12 bases between. This chain's CDR3 is CASSHPTVVNTEAFF. The CDR3, as DNA: TGTGCCAGCTCACACCCTACGGTGGTGAACACTGAAGCTTTCTTT.

This clonotype was seen ten or more times. This chain connects TRBV27 to TRBJ1-1; D may be TRBD1 (5 bases). Trimming took 5 bases from V and 1 from J, leaving 11 bases between them. The CDR3 totals 14 residues. Germline CDR1 is MNHEY and CDR2 is SMNVEV (reference sequence). Written as DNA, the CDR3 is TGTGCCAGCAGTCCTACGGGGGGGAACACTGAAGCTTTCTTT. This gives the protein CASSPTGGNTEAFF.

This clonotype occurred many times. The chain combines TRBV12-3 or TRBV12-4 with TRBJ1-2, with TRBD1 matching over 7 bases. J gave up 4 bases and V 6 bases, and 11 bases lay outside the gene matches. This CDR3 comprises 15 residues. In nucleotides, the CDR3 is TGTGCCAGCAGGGATACAGGGGAGAAGGGCTATGGCTACACCTTC. Its protein product is CASRDTGEKGYGYTF.

V is TRBV20-1 and J is TRBJ2-1; the D is unclear. The germline CDR1 and CDR2 sequences are DFQATT and SNEGSKA (reference sequence). CDR3 length: 14 residues. Trimming took 0 bases from V and 7 from J, leaving 13 bases between them. Written as DNA, the CDR3 is TGCAGTGCTAGAGATTTACCCCGGTCGAATGAGCAGTTCTTC. The encoded protein is CSARDLPRSNEQFF.

This clonotype has at least ten counts. The genes are TRBV3-1 and TRBJ1-1; D not resolved. CDR3 length equals 13 residues. Trimming cost V 4 bases and J 1 base, with 7 bases left between them. From germline, CDR1 is LGHDT and CDR2 YNNKEL (reference sequence). The chain's CDR3 is CASSLLENTEAFF. CDR3 nucleotide sequence: TGTGCCAGCAGCCTCTTGGAGAACACTGAAGCTTTCTTT.

In its sample, this clonotype was seen many times. This chain links TRBV5-1 with TRBJ1-3; 7 positions match TRBD1. Germline V lookup: CDR1 SGHRS, CDR2 YFSETQ. The length of the CDR3 is 17 residues. V lost 4 bases, J lost 0 bases, and 10 bases stayed unmatched. CDR3 coding DNA: TGCGCCAGCAGCGTGGTGCCGGGACAGATCTCTGGAAACACCATATATTTT. Translation gives CASSVVPGQISGNTIYF.

The chain combines TRBV7-8 with TRBJ2-7; the match to TRBD2 covers 12 bases. With 1 base clipped from V and 0 bases from J, the junction kept 7 bases outside the gene matches. The CDR3 is 18 amino acids. The germline CDR1 and CDR2 sequences are SGHVS and FQNEAQ. CDR3 in DNA: TGTGCCAGCAGCTTAGGGGGGCTAGCGGGAGGGCGCTCCTACGAGCAGTACTTC. Translated, it gives CASSLGGLAGGRSYEQYF. The complete variable domain, with remaining parts taken from reference TRBV7-8 and TRBJ2-7, reads GAGVSQSPRYKVAKRGQDVALRCDPISGHVSLFWYQQALGQGPEFLTYFQNEAQLDKSGLPSDRFFAERPEGSVSTLKIQRTQQEDSAVYLCASSLGGLAGGRSYEQYFGPGTRLTVT.

This clonotype has at least ten counts. The V call is TRBV27, the J call TRBJ1-2; 9 bases are a match to TRBD1. Germline CDR1 MNHEY, CDR2 SMNVEV (reference sequence). CDR3 length: 13 amino acids. Trimming at V came to 7 bases and at J to 7 bases, leaving 7 bases not matched to a gene. CDR3 DNA: TGTGCCAGCAACAAAACAGGGGGCAGTGGCTACACCTTC. Its translation is CASNKTGGSGYTF.